The 8 T cell receptor beta chains below all came from one sample that was sequenced in a study of CD8 T cells in ankylosing spondylitis. No cognate antigen is known for these TCRs. General study findings and limits: Seemingly distinctive of ankylosing spondylitis blood was a TCR beta motif formed by eight highly homologous variants.

TCRdb ran MiXCR on the 5' RACE reads and lists one entry per CDR3 protein. This sample yields approximately 300,000 distinct CDR3 sequences, of which 6.5% to 10% are seen a single time; roughly 15% belongs to the top ten. The sequencing input was blood, either unsorted or a sorted T cell fraction (not recorded which). The source of these receptors is a male donor with ankylosing spondylitis.

J is TRBJ2-1 and V is TRBV6-5; 9 bases are a match to TRBD2. Germline assignment: CDR1 MNHEY and CDR2 SVGAGI. Germline trimming cut 3 bases from V and 8 bases from J; bases unmatched to any gene: 5. The CDR3 covers 14 residues. As DNA, the CDR3 is TGTGCCAGCAGTTATCTCGCGGGAGGGTATGAGCAGTTCTTC. Protein: CASSYLAGGYEQFF.

This clonotype was seen a handful of times. V and J are TRBV6-2 or TRBV6-3 and TRBJ2-7, with D uncertain. Trimming took 2 bases from V and 4 from J, leaving 6 bases between them. The CDR3 sequence is 12 residues long. Per the germline V gene, CDR1 is MNHEY and CDR2 is SVGEGT. DNA of the CDR3: TGTGCCAGCAGTTACGAATATTACGAGCAGTACTTC. Translation: CASSYEYYEQYF.

In its sample, this clonotype was seen a few times. The V gene is TRBV9, the J gene TRBJ2-1; D ambiguous. The CDR3 is 16 residues long. Trimming shortened V by 1 base and J by 0 bases, and 11 bases separated the two germline ends. The V gene's germline CDR1 is SGDLS and CDR2 YYNGEE. For the CDR3, the DNA is TGTGCCAGCAGCGTACTGGAGTGGGACTCCTACAATGAGCAGTTCTTC. Encoded protein: CASSVLEWDSYNEQFF.

This clonotype was detected a few times. In nucleotides, the CDR3 is TGCAGCGTTGCTGACACGGGACTAGCGGGAGCTCAAGAGACCCAGTACTTC. This sequence encodes CSVADTGLAGAQETQYF. This chain connects TRBV29-1 to TRBJ2-5, with 14 nucleotides matching TRBD2. The CDR3 runs to 17 residues. Germline trimming cut 4 bases from V and 2 bases from J; bases unmatched to any gene: 9. In germline, CDR1 is SQVTM, CDR2 ANQGSEA.

This clonotype was seen more than once but under ten times. The gene calls are TRBV27 and TRBJ1-1, with D possibly being TRBD1 (5 bases). This CDR3 has 14 residues. Germline V gene sequence: CDR1 MNHEY, CDR2 SMNVEV (reference sequence). Trimming removed 4 bases at V and 4 bases at J, with 13 bases between. CDR3 coding DNA: TGTGCCAGCAGTTGGGGAGGGGATACCACTGAAGCTTTCTTT. Protein product: CASSWGGDTTEAFF.

A few counts support this clonotype. V usage is TRBV6-5 and J usage is TRBJ1-3, with 7 bases aligning to TRBD1. The germline V gene has CDR1 MNHEY and CDR2 SVGAGI. V lost 4 bases and J lost 0; bases outside the gene matches: 12. The CDR3 totals 18 residues. In DNA, the CDR3 is TGTGCCAGCAGTTCGAGACAAACAGGGGTATTCTCTGGAAACACCATATATTTT. Residues: CASSSRQTGVFSGNTIYF.

The V gene is TRBV3-1, the J gene TRBJ1-2, with 8 positions matching TRBD1. Germline CDR1 is LGHDT and CDR2 is YNNKEL (reference sequence). The junction had 4 bases not matched to a gene; V was cut back by 0 bases and J by 4 bases. This CDR3 region has 15 residues. The CDR3, as DNA: TGTGCCAGCAGCCAAGAGTTGGGACAGGTCTATGGCTACACCTTC. Amino acids: CASSQELGQVYGYTF.

The gene calls are TRBV27 and TRBJ2-7; TRBD2 matches 8 bases. The CDR3 is made up of 14 amino acids. J lost 1 base, V lost 4 bases, and 3 bases had no gene match. The V gene's germline CDR1 is MNHEY and CDR2 SMNVEV (reference sequence). CDR3 residues: CASSYGTSSYEQYF. The CDR3 nucleotides are TGTGCCAGCAGTTATGGGACTAGTTCCTACGAGCAGTACTTC.